This T cell receptor beta chain was sequenced in a study of blood T cell repertoires in COVID-19. Assay: immunoSEQ multiplex PCR; the TCRdb copy retains only in-frame clones and omits some. This sample yields roughly 25,000 clones, of which 85% to 90% are seen a single time; approximately 17% belongs to the top ten. The CDR3 length is 14 residues. CDR1 and CDR2 from the germline V gene are LNHDA and SQIVND (reference sequence). Trimming at V came to 7 bases and at J to 2 bases, leaving 2 bases not matched to a gene. The chain employs TRBV19 and TRBJ2-1; 10 bases match TRBD2. Sequencing was done on a sample of peripheral blood. This receptor was obtained from an elderly woman with acute or convalescent COVID-19. The CDR3, as DNA: TGTGCCAGTACGAGCGGGAGGGCCTACAATGAGCAGTTCTTC. Translation: CASTSGRAYNEQFF.